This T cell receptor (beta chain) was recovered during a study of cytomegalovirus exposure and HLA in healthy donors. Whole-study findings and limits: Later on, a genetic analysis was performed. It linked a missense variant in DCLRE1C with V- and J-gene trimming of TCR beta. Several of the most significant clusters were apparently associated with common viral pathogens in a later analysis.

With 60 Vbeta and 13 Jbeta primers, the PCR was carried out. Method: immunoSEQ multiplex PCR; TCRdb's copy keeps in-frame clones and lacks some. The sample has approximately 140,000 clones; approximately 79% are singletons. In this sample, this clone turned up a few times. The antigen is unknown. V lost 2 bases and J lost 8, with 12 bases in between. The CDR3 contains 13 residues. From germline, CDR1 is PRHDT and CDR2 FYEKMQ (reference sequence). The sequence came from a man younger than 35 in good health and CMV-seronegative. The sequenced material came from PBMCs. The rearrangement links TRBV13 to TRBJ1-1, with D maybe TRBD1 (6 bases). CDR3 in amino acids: CASSLRGTTEAFF. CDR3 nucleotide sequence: TGTGCCAGCAGCTTAAGGGGGACGACCGAAGCTTTCTTT.